This T cell receptor beta chain is drawn from a study of a mutant IDH1 vaccine in newly diagnosed glioma. Study as a whole: Vaccinations, eight in total, occurred in weeks 1, 3, 5, 7, 11, 15, 19, 23. Study results and caveats: Altogether, around 95% of patients exhibited vaccine-induced immune responses. Shifts in the top peripheral T cell clonotypes seemed unrelated to pseudoprogression.

Only in-frame clones appear in the TCRdb table, and some are missing; sequencing was by immunoSEQ multiplex PCR. The table lists just under 80,000 clones, roughly nine tenths of them singletons, with 0.55% to 0.65% in the top ten. Time point meaning: week 5, during vaccination. The study gave 300 ug of mutant IDH1 20-mer peptide per vaccine dose, with topical imiquimod. V shed 2 bases and J shed 6 bases, with 10 bases lying between them. Germline values: CDR1 MNHEY, CDR2 SMNVEV (reference sequence). This CDR3 has 13 amino acids. As concerns this clone: Its antigen is unidentified.

The material was PBMCs, obtained from a glioma patient whose treatment included an IDH1 peptide vaccine. V gene TRBV27 combines with J gene TRBJ1-1; D is unclear. The receptor was derived from a woman aged 50 to 60 with glioma. The CDR3 DNA is TGTGCCAGCAGTTTAGCCAGGCCCGCTGAAGCTTTCTTT. Protein: CASSLARPAEAFF.